What follows are 9 T cell receptor beta chains derived from one specimen sequenced in a study of cytomegalovirus exposure and HLA in healthy donors. The study ran its PCR with 60 Vbeta and 13 Jbeta primers. Some clones are missing from TCRdb's copy, which holds only in-frame ones; the method was immunoSEQ multiplex PCR. Altogether 100,000 or so clones are present, approximately 12% being singletons, with the ten largest covering about a sixth. Sample: PBMCs. Receptor source: a man aged 35 to 55 in good health and CMV-seropositive.

This clone was detected a few times. The chain recombines TRBV7-9 with TRBJ2-1; no reliable D call. In germline, CDR1 is SEHNR, CDR2 FQNEAQ (reference sequence). This CDR3 is built from 11 residues. The CDR3 loop is CARSLPNEQFF. CDR3 DNA: TGTGCAAGAAGCTTACCTAATGAGCAGTTCTTC.

The table lists this clone with a few counts. The V and J genes are TRBV6-5 and TRBJ2-7; 7 positions agree with TRBD2. CDR3 length: 15 amino acids. Germline CDR1 is MNHEY and CDR2 is SVGAGI. V dropped 2 bases and J dropped 2; count of bases not matched to a gene: 6. The CDR3 sequence: CASSYLQRGTYEQYF. In DNA form, the CDR3 reads TGTGCCAGCAGTTACCTCCAGCGGGGAACCTACGAGCAGTACTTC.

This sequence joins TRBV5-1 and TRBJ1-1; maybe TRBD1 (6 bases). Between the trimmed V and J ends, which lost 2 bases and 5 bases, there was a span of 13 bases. Germline assignment: CDR1 SGHRS and CDR2 YFSETQ. This CDR3 spans 14 amino acids. The CDR3 loop reads CASSLEQGRTEAFF. The CDR3 bases are TGCGCCAGCAGCTTAGAACAGGGAAGGACTGAAGCTTTCTTT.

On this clone itself: This likely traces to a read error, being one base from a far larger clone. Within the sample, other DNA sequences also encode this same CDR3. The chain combines TRBV5-4 with TRBJ2-5; TRBD2 matches 11 bases. J was trimmed by 12 bases and V by 4 bases; bases with no gene match: 17. This CDR3 spans 16 amino acids. Germline loops: CDR1 SGHNT, CDR2 YYREEE (reference sequence). DNA for the CDR3: TGTGCCAGCAGCCAAGACGCCGGGACTAGCGGCCGACGGGAGTACTTC. It codes for CASSQDAGTSGRREYF.

The chain joins TRBV11-2 to TRBJ2-7; 10 bases match TRBD2. Unmatched junction bases numbered 7, after V lost 5 bases and J lost 0 bases. This CDR3 region has 16 residues. The germline V gene encodes CDR1 SGHAT and CDR2 FQNNGV. The CDR3 loop reads CASSQRAGGSSYEQYF. CDR3 bases: TGTGCCAGCAGCCAACGAGCGGGAGGGAGCTCCTACGAGCAGTACTTC.

This clone was seen a few times. The chain couples TRBV19 to TRBJ2-7, with 12 bases that match TRBD2. The CDR3 contains 15 residues. The ends lost 6 bases at V and 3 bases at J; junction bases unmatched: 6. Germline lookup yields CDR1 LNHDA and CDR2 SQIVND (reference sequence). CDR3 DNA: TGTGCCAGTAGGGAGACTAGCGGGAGTTACTACGAGCAGTACTTC. It is translated as CASRETSGSYYEQYF.

Here the CDR3 reads CASSLTSGTSYNEQFF. CDR3 DNA sequence: TGTGCCAGCAGCTTAACTAGCGGGACTTCCTACAATGAGCAGTTCTTC. The chain is built from TRBV7-3 and TRBJ2-1; TRBD2 aligns across 8 bases. CDR1 is SGHTA and CDR2 is FQGTGA in the germline V gene. The V segment lost 0 bases and the J segment 1 base; nucleotides outside the gene matches: 2. This CDR3 is 16 amino acids long.

This clone showed up just a few times. The J gene is TRBJ1-4, the V gene TRBV5-8; 8 bases line up with TRBD1. With 5 bases clipped from V and 7 bases from J, the junction kept 7 bases outside the gene matches. This CDR3 region has 14 residues. Germline CDR1 is SGHTS and CDR2 is YDEGEE. The CDR3 protein is CASRQTGAGEKLFF. Written as DNA, the CDR3 is TGTGCCAGCAGGCAGACAGGGGCGGGTGAAAAACTGTTTTTT.

The chain has TRBV7-7 and TRBJ2-5; TRBD2 agrees at 13 bases. The junction had 7 bases not matched to a gene; V was cut back by 5 bases and J by 4 bases. The germline V gene has CDR1 SSHAT and CDR2 FNYEAQ (reference sequence). The CDR3 has 16 amino acids. CDR3: CASSTLGLAGRETQYF. CDR3 DNA: TGTGCCAGCAGCACCCTGGGACTAGCGGGGCGAGAGACCCAGTACTTC.